The rows below give T cell receptor beta chains drawn from one sample of a study of blood T cell repertoires in COVID-19. Clones were read by immunoSEQ multiplex PCR, and TCRdb kept only the in-frame ones, dropping some. The table has 75,000 to 90,000 clones, over 75% seen once. The sequencing input was peripheral blood. These receptors were taken from a man older than 75 with acute or convalescent COVID-19. CDR3s include the opening cysteine and the closing phenylalanine or tryptophan. The order of the fields is clone size, D gene, CDR3 length, J gene, V gene, CDR3 DNA, CDR3 protein. D genes are given only for firm matches. Part of the rows lack a size; the others show once, few, many or a class for expanded clones.

abundance: NA; d_gene: NA; len: 14; j_gene: TRBJ1-1; v_gene: TRBV30; CDR3nt: TGTGCCTGGAGTGTACTACCAGGGCTTTCTGAAGCTTTCTTT; CDR3aa: CAWSVLPGLSEAFF
abundance: NA; d_gene: NA; len: 13; j_gene: TRBJ1-1; v_gene: TRBV7-3; CDR3nt: TGTGCCAGCAGCTTAGCGGGGAACACTGAAGCTTTCTTT; CDR3aa: CASSLAGNTEAFF
abundance: once; d_gene: NA; len: 16; j_gene: TRBJ1-1; v_gene: TRBV6-2/TRBV6-3; CDR3nt: TGTGCCAGCAGTTGGAGAGTTCACGCTCCGAACACTGAAGCTTTCTTT; CDR3aa: CASSWRVHAPNTEAFF
abundance: NA; d_gene: NA; len: 13; j_gene: TRBJ2-5; v_gene: TRBV2; CDR3nt: TGTGCCAGCACCTCAGGGCCGCGGGAGACCCAGTACTTC; CDR3aa: CASTSGPRETQYF
abundance: NA; d_gene: NA; len: 16; j_gene: TRBJ2-3; v_gene: TRBV3-1/TRBV3-2; CDR3nt: TGTGCCAGCAGCCAAGACGCGACCTCAAGGGGTGATACGCAGTATTTT; CDR3aa: CASSQDATSRGDTQYF
abundance: NA; d_gene: NA; len: 12; j_gene: TRBJ1-4; v_gene: TRBV7-9; CDR3nt: TGTGCCAGCAGCAAGAGGTCAGAAAAACTGTTTTTT; CDR3aa: CASSKRSEKLFF
abundance: NA; d_gene: NA; len: 13; j_gene: TRBJ1-3; v_gene: TRBV9; CDR3nt: TGTGCCAGCAGCGTAGCTCCCGAGGACACCATATATTTT; CDR3aa: CASSVAPEDTIYF
abundance: NA; d_gene: NA; len: 15; j_gene: TRBJ1-2; v_gene: TRBV5-8; CDR3nt: TGTGCCAGCAGCTTGTATGACAGGTCTAACTATGGCTACACCTTC; CDR3aa: CASSLYDRSNYGYTF
abundance: NA; d_gene: TRBD1; len: 15; j_gene: TRBJ1-5; v_gene: TRBV5-6; CDR3nt: TGTGCCAGCAGCTTGTGGCAGGGGGCAGCTCAGCCCCAGCATTTT; CDR3aa: CASSLWQGAAQPQHF
abundance: NA; d_gene: NA; len: 12; j_gene: TRBJ2-5; v_gene: TRBV19; CDR3nt: TGTGCCAGTCGCGGGTGGCAAGAGACCCAGTACTTC; CDR3aa: CASRGWQETQYF
abundance: NA; d_gene: TRBD2; len: 15; j_gene: TRBJ2-1; v_gene: TRBV5-4; CDR3nt: TGTGCCAGCAGTCCTACTAGCGTTACCTACAATGAGCAGTTCTTC; CDR3aa: CASSPTSVTYNEQFF
abundance: few; d_gene: TRBD1; len: 16; j_gene: TRBJ1-1; v_gene: TRBV27; CDR3nt: TGTGCCAGCAGCCCCAGGACAGGGGGACGTTTCACTGAAGCTTTCTTT; CDR3aa: CASSPRTGGRFTEAFF
abundance: NA; d_gene: TRBD1; len: 15; j_gene: TRBJ2-7; v_gene: TRBV7-2; CDR3nt: TGTGCCAGCAGCTTAGGACAGGGGCAGTCGCACGAGCAGTACTTC; CDR3aa: CASSLGQGQSHEQYF
abundance: NA; d_gene: TRBD1; len: 15; j_gene: TRBJ2-3; v_gene: TRBV6-5; CDR3nt: TGTGCCAGCAGCGCGGACAGGGGGCGGACAGATACGCAGTATTTT; CDR3aa: CASSADRGRTDTQYF
abundance: NA; d_gene: NA; len: 14; j_gene: TRBJ1-1; v_gene: TRBV10-3; CDR3nt: TGTGCCATCAGTTCCTTGGGGCTGAACACTGAAGCTTTCTTT; CDR3aa: CAISSLGLNTEAFF
abundance: NA; d_gene: TRBD1; len: 15; j_gene: TRBJ2-3; v_gene: TRBV5-5; CDR3nt: TGTGCCAGCAGCCGACAGGGGTCTAGCACAGATACGCAGTATTTT; CDR3aa: CASSRQGSSTDTQYF
abundance: NA; d_gene: NA; len: 16; j_gene: TRBJ1-3; v_gene: TRBV5-4; CDR3nt: TGTGCCAGCAGTTCCGACACCCTTAGCTCTGGAAACACCATATATTTT; CDR3aa: CASSSDTLSSGNTIYF
abundance: NA; d_gene: NA; len: 16; j_gene: TRBJ1-6; v_gene: TRBV19; CDR3nt: TGTGCCAGTAGTATTGGCGACAACTCCTATAATTCACCCCTCCACTTT; CDR3aa: CASSIGDNSYNSPLHF
abundance: NA; d_gene: NA; len: 13; j_gene: TRBJ1-2; v_gene: TRBV6-5; CDR3nt: TGTGCCAGCAAAGAGACGGAGAACTATGGCTACACCTTC; CDR3aa: CASKETENYGYTF
abundance: NA; d_gene: NA; len: 15; j_gene: TRBJ2-1; v_gene: TRBV9; CDR3nt: TGTGCCAGCAGCAGAAGCCAGGGCCCCTACAATGAGCAGTTCTTC; CDR3aa: CASSRSQGPYNEQFF
abundance: NA; d_gene: TRBD1; len: 14; j_gene: TRBJ1-2; v_gene: TRBV5-1; CDR3nt: TGCGCCAGCAGCTTTTCGACAGGGAACTATGGCTACACCTTC; CDR3aa: CASSFSTGNYGYTF
abundance: NA; d_gene: NA; len: 16; j_gene: TRBJ1-2; v_gene: TRBV4-1; CDR3nt: TGCGCCAGCAGCCCTCAGTCAGGCCAGGGTTATGTTGGCTACACCTTC; CDR3aa: CASSPQSGQGYVGYTF
abundance: once; d_gene: NA; len: 13; j_gene: TRBJ1-1; v_gene: TRBV18; CDR3nt: TGTGCCAGCTCACAGGAGATGAACACTGAAGCTTTCTTT; CDR3aa: CASSQEMNTEAFF
abundance: once; d_gene: TRBD1; len: 16; j_gene: TRBJ2-3; v_gene: TRBV7-3; CDR3nt: TGTGCCAGCAGCTTATCCCTGACAGGGGCACGAGATACGCAGTATTTT; CDR3aa: CASSLSLTGARDTQYF
abundance: NA; d_gene: NA; len: 14; j_gene: TRBJ1-2; v_gene: TRBV4-3; CDR3nt: TGCGCCAGCAGCCAAAGCGGGGGCGCGAAGGGCTACACCTTC; CDR3aa: CASSQSGGAKGYTF
abundance: NA; d_gene: NA; len: 14; j_gene: TRBJ2-3; v_gene: TRBV6-5; CDR3nt: TGTGCCAGTCAAGGACAGGGAGGGACAGATACGCAGTATTTT; CDR3aa: CASQGQGGTDTQYF
abundance: few; d_gene: TRBD1; len: 18; j_gene: TRBJ2-6; v_gene: TRBV10-1; CDR3nt: TGCGCCAGCAGCCAGAAGATTAATACAGGGGCTGGGGCCAACGTCCTGACTTTC; CDR3aa: CASSQKINTGAGANVLTF
abundance: NA; d_gene: NA; len: 16; j_gene: TRBJ2-4; v_gene: TRBV5-5; CDR3nt: TGTGCCAGCAGCCCGCCATTGACATTAGCCAAAAACATTCAGTACTTC; CDR3aa: CASSPPLTLAKNIQYF
abundance: NA; d_gene: NA; len: 12; j_gene: TRBJ2-3; v_gene: TRBV3-1/TRBV3-2; CDR3nt: TGTGCCAACCATGGGGGGACCGGTACGCAGTATTTT; CDR3aa: CANHGGTGTQYF
abundance: NA; d_gene: TRBD1; len: 14; j_gene: TRBJ1-1; v_gene: TRBV4-3; CDR3nt: TGCGCCAGCAGCCACCAGGGGGCTTACGCTGAAGCTTTCTTT; CDR3aa: CASSHQGAYAEAFF
abundance: NA; d_gene: TRBD1; len: 14; j_gene: TRBJ1-4; v_gene: TRBV18; CDR3nt: TGTGCCAGCTCACCGACAGGGGAGGGTGAAAAACTGTTTTTT; CDR3aa: CASSPTGEGEKLFF
abundance: NA; d_gene: TRBD2; len: 15; j_gene: TRBJ2-1; v_gene: TRBV5-1; CDR3nt: TGCGCCAGCAGCCCCCAAGGCGGGGGGGGTAATGAGCAGTTCTTC; CDR3aa: CASSPQGGGGNEQFF
abundance: NA; d_gene: NA; len: 15; j_gene: TRBJ2-2; v_gene: TRBV7-2; CDR3nt: TGTGCCAGCAGCCCAATGGGGCAAGGCGTTGGGGAGCTGTTTTTT; CDR3aa: CASSPMGQGVGELFF
abundance: NA; d_gene: NA; len: 14; j_gene: TRBJ1-2; v_gene: TRBV7-2; CDR3nt: TGTGCCAGCAGCTTAGTTTATGGGAGCTATGGCTACACCTTC; CDR3aa: CASSLVYGSYGYTF
abundance: NA; d_gene: NA; len: 16; j_gene: TRBJ2-7; v_gene: TRBV28; CDR3nt: TGTGCCAGCAGTTCCCCCTTTTCGGGAGTGCCCTACGAGCAGTACTTC; CDR3aa: CASSSPFSGVPYEQYF
abundance: NA; d_gene: NA; len: 15; j_gene: TRBJ2-7; v_gene: TRBV3-1/TRBV3-2; CDR3nt: TGTGCCAGCAGCCAAGCGGGACTGTTGACCTACGAGCAGTACTTC; CDR3aa: CASSQAGLLTYEQYF
abundance: NA; d_gene: NA; len: 16; j_gene: TRBJ2-6; v_gene: TRBV6-1; CDR3nt: TGTGCCAGCAGTGCGAGGAGCTACTCTGGGGCCAACGTCCTGACCTTC; CDR3aa: CASSARSYSGANVLTF
abundance: NA; d_gene: TRBD1; len: 15; j_gene: TRBJ1-2; v_gene: TRBV5-1; CDR3nt: TGCGCCAGCAGCATCGGGACAGGGGATGGTCATGGCTACACCTTC; CDR3aa: CASSIGTGDGHGYTF
abundance: few; d_gene: NA; len: 18; j_gene: TRBJ1-4; v_gene: TRBV9; CDR3nt: TGTGCCAGCAGCGCAGGGGATACAGGGTTGGGGAGCGGCCATAAACTGTTTTTT; CDR3aa: CASSAGDTGLGSGHKLFF
abundance: few; d_gene: TRBD1; len: 17; j_gene: TRBJ1-4; v_gene: TRBV7-8; CDR3nt: TGTGCCAGCAGCTTAGTTGGGTGGGACAGCACAAATGAAAAACTGTTTTTT; CDR3aa: CASSLVGWDSTNEKLFF
abundance: once; d_gene: NA; len: 13; j_gene: TRBJ2-7; v_gene: TRBV5-1; CDR3nt: TGCGCCAGCGGTTTCGGCGGGGCCTCCGAGCAGTACTTC; CDR3aa: CASGFGGASEQYF
abundance: NA; d_gene: NA; len: 15; j_gene: TRBJ1-6; v_gene: TRBV15; CDR3nt: TGTGCCACCAGCAGAGATATACAGGGCGGTTCACCCCTCCACTTT; CDR3aa: CATSRDIQGGSPLHF
abundance: NA; d_gene: TRBD2; len: 17; j_gene: TRBJ2-7; v_gene: TRBV27; CDR3nt: TGTGCCAGCAGTCCGGAGAGGACTAGCGGAAGCTCCTACGAGCAGTACTTC; CDR3aa: CASSPERTSGSSYEQYF
abundance: NA; d_gene: NA; len: 14; j_gene: TRBJ2-5; v_gene: TRBV7-9; CDR3nt: TGTGCCAGCACCACCGGGACTTTAAAAGAGACCCAGTACTTC; CDR3aa: CASTTGTLKETQYF
abundance: NA; d_gene: NA; len: 13; j_gene: TRBJ1-2; v_gene: TRBV24-1; CDR3nt: TGTGCCACCAGCGATACAGGGACCTATGGCTACACCTTC; CDR3aa: CATSDTGTYGYTF
abundance: NA; d_gene: TRBD1; len: 14; j_gene: TRBJ2-1; v_gene: TRBV7-3; CDR3nt: TGTGCCAGCAGCCCGGGACAGGGAAACAATGAGCAGTTCTTC; CDR3aa: CASSPGQGNNEQFF
abundance: once; d_gene: NA; len: 14; j_gene: TRBJ1-2; v_gene: TRBV30; CDR3nt: TGTGCCTGGAGTCCACCTGCAGACTACTATGGCTACACCTTC; CDR3aa: CAWSPPADYYGYTF
abundance: NA; d_gene: NA; len: 12; j_gene: TRBJ1-2; v_gene: TRBV29-1; CDR3nt: TGCAGCTTTCACTCGGGGTTCTATGGCTACACCTTC; CDR3aa: CSFHSGFYGYTF
abundance: NA; d_gene: TRBD2; len: 16; j_gene: TRBJ2-2; v_gene: TRBV2; CDR3nt: TGTGCCAGCAGTGAACTGCTAGCGGGGGCTACCGGGGAGCTGTTTTTT; CDR3aa: CASSELLAGATGELFF
abundance: NA; d_gene: NA; len: 14; j_gene: TRBJ1-6; v_gene: TRBV7-5; CDR3nt: TGTGTCACCCAGCCTCGAGGTAGCGGTTCACCCCTCCACTTT; CDR3aa: CVTQPRGSGSPLHF
abundance: once; d_gene: NA; len: 14; j_gene: TRBJ1-5; v_gene: TRBV7-2; CDR3nt: TGTGCCAGCAGCTCCGGGACACTTAATCAGCCCCAGCATTTT; CDR3aa: CASSSGTLNQPQHF
abundance: once; d_gene: TRBD1; len: 19; j_gene: TRBJ1-1; v_gene: TRBV10-3; CDR3nt: TGTGCCATCAGAACCCCATACCGGGACAGGGGGCCGAAGAGAACTGAAGCTTTCTTT; CDR3aa: CAIRTPYRDRGPKRTEAFF
abundance: NA; d_gene: NA; len: 15; j_gene: TRBJ1-6; v_gene: TRBV19; CDR3nt: TGTGCCAGTAGTATATCCGGCAGGGGTAATTCACCCCTCCACTTT; CDR3aa: CASSISGRGNSPLHF
abundance: NA; d_gene: TRBD1; len: 13; j_gene: TRBJ2-2; v_gene: TRBV9; CDR3nt: TGTGCCAGCAGCGCGACAGGGACCGGGGAGCTGTTTTTT; CDR3aa: CASSATGTGELFF
abundance: few; d_gene: TRBD1; len: 14; j_gene: TRBJ2-5; v_gene: TRBV9; CDR3nt: TGTGCCAGCAGCGTAGAAGGGGGCGAGGGGACCCAGTACTTC; CDR3aa: CASSVEGGEGTQYF
abundance: NA; d_gene: TRBD2; len: 16; j_gene: TRBJ2-3; v_gene: TRBV19; CDR3nt: TGTGCCAGTAGCCCCATGGCTAGCGGGTTGACAGATACGCAGTATTTT; CDR3aa: CASSPMASGLTDTQYF
abundance: NA; d_gene: TRBD1; len: 14; j_gene: TRBJ1-2; v_gene: TRBV28; CDR3nt: TGTGCCAGCAGGGGACAGGGGATTAACTATGGCTACACCTTC; CDR3aa: CASRGQGINYGYTF